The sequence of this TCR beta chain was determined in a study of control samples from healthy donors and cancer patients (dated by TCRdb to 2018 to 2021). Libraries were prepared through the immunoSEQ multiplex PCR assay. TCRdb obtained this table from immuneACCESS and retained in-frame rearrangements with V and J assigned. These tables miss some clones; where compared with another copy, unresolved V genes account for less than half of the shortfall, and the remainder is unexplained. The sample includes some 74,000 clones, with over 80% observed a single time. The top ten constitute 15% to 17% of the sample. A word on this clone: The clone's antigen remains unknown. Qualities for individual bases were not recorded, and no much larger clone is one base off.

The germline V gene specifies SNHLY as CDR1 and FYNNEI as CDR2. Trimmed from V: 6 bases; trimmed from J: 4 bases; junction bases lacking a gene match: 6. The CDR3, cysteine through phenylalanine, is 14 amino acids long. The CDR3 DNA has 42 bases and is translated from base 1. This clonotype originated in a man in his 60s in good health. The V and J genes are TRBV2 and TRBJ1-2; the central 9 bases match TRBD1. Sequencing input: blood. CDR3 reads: CASREQQGAYGYTF. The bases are TGTGCCAGCAGGGAACAACAGGGGGCCTATGGCTACACCTTC.